The text below deals with one TCR beta chain. Germline V gives CDR1 SNHLY, CDR2 FYNNEI. The CDR3 has 14 amino acids. V lost 8 bases to trimming and J lost 2 bases, with 15 bases between them. This entry is derived from a study of CD8 T cells in ankylosing spondylitis. From the 5' RACE reads, TCRdb called clonotypes with MiXCR, one entry per CDR3 protein. This repertoire shows roughly 280,000 distinct CDR3 sequences, 15% to 25% found once; its top ten account for roughly 8.3%. Material for sequencing was blood, either unsorted or a sorted T cell fraction (not recorded which). This TCR was recovered from a male donor with ankylosing spondylitis or in good health (not recorded which). The chain carries TRBV2 and TRBJ1-1; D may be TRBD1 (6 bases). The CDR3 protein is CASLGQLTNTEAFF. CDR3 DNA: TGTGCCAGCCTCGGACAGCTTACTAACACTGAAGCTTTCTTT.